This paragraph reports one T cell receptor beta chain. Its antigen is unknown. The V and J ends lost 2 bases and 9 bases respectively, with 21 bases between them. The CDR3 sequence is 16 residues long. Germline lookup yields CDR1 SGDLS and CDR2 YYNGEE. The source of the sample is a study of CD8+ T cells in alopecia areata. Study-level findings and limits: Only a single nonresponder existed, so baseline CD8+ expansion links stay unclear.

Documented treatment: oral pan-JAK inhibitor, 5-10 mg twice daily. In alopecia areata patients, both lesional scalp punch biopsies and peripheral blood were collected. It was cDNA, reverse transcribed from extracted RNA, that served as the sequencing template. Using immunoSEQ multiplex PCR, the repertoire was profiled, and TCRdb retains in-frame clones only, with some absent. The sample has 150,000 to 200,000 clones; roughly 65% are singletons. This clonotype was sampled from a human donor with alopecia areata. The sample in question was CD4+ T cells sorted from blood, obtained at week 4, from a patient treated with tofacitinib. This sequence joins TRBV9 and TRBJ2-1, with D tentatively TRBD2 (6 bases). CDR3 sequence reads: CASSVSGSVVGGEQFF. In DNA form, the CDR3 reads TGTGCCAGCAGCGTGAGTGGGTCGGTAGTCGGGGGTGAGCAGTTCTTC.